This entry describes one T cell receptor (beta chain). The antigen remains undetermined. This record belongs to a study of blood T cells in healthy people across ages. With a J-beta primer mix and a sample-barcoded 5' primer, a second PCR ran about 7 to 11 cycles. TCRdb itself ran the 5' RACE reads through MiXCR, one entry per CDR3 protein. The table shows over a million distinct CDR3 sequences, with 40% to 55% occurring only once. Trimming cost V 8 bases and J 0 bases, with 12 bases left between them. CDR3 size: 14 residues. From germline, CDR1 is MNHNY and CDR2 SVGAGI (reference sequence). Each donor supplied roughly 9.2 milliliters of peripheral blood. Regarding the study as a whole: Among T cells, TCR beta diversity per million cells dropped roughly linearly as age rose.

The sequence was collected from a woman aged 60-70 years in good health. The sequencing sample was made of blood. This chain links TRBV6-6 with TRBJ2-3; D might be TRBD1 (5 bases). The CDR3 DNA follows: TGTGCCAGCCTTAGGGGCTATAGCACAGATACGCAGTATTTT. Translated: CASLRGYSTDTQYF.